The 32 T cell receptor beta chains in this list originate from one sample, sequenced in a study of blood T cells in healthy people across ages. PCR was performed a second time for about 7 to 12 cycles using a sample-barcoded 5' primer and a J-beta primer mix. TCRdb analysed the 5' RACE reads with MiXCR anew, one entry per CDR3 protein. This table has some 1.5 million distinct CDR3 sequences, roughly 28% appearing once. Sequenced sample: blood. The receptors derive from a woman aged 30 to 39 in good health.

This clonotype has a count of ten or more. The chain couples TRBV5-1 to TRBJ2-5; no clear D. Germline lookup yields CDR1 SGHRS and CDR2 YFSETQ. The CDR3 has 14 residues. V shed 3 bases and J shed 1 base, with 10 bases lying between them. CDR3 protein: CASSSTDGQETQYF. Written as DNA, the CDR3 is TGCGCCAGCAGCTCAACAGACGGCCAAGAGACCCAGTACTTC.

This clonotype was found a few times. V usage is TRBV12-5 and J usage is TRBJ2-7, with TRBD1 matching 8 bases. Germline trimming cut 7 bases from V and 2 bases from J; bases unmatched to any gene: 4. Germline V lookup: CDR1 LGHNT, CDR2 FRNRAP. The length of the CDR3 is 13 residues. The CDR3 here is CASAGTGPYEQYF. The CDR3, as DNA: TGTGCTAGTGCCGGGACAGGACCCTACGAGCAGTACTTC.

This clonotype was observed a few times. V is TRBV10-1 and J is TRBJ1-1; D remains ambiguous. There are 13 residues in the CDR3. V gave up 4 bases and J gave up 3 bases, with 9 bases separating them. Per the germline V gene, CDR1 is WNHNN and CDR2 is SYGVQD (reference sequence). The CDR3 protein is CASSVGRYTEAFF. DNA for the CDR3: TGCGCCAGCAGTGTCGGCAGGTACACTGAAGCTTTCTTT.

This chain links TRBV11-2 with TRBJ2-7; the D gene is possibly TRBD2 (5 bases). The germline V and J ends were trimmed by 7 bases and 4 bases, with 14 bases remaining between them. Per the germline V gene, CDR1 is SGHAT and CDR2 is FQNNGV. The CDR3 spans 13 residues. CDR3 in amino acids: CASTKRRGYEQYF. The DNA for the CDR3 is TGTGCCAGCACCAAAAGGCGAGGGTACGAGCAGTACTTC.

This clonotype occurred a few times. This rearrangement joins TRBV15 to TRBJ2-6; possible D gene TRBD1, 5 bases. V lost 1 base to trimming and J lost 0 bases, with 7 bases between them. The CDR3 has 16 residues. Germline V gene sequence: CDR1 LNHNV, CDR2 YYDKDF (reference sequence). CDR3 sequence: CATSRGGYSGANVLTF. CDR3 in DNA: TGTGCCACCAGCAGAGGGGGCTACTCTGGGGCCAACGTCCTGACTTTC.

The chain recombines TRBV5-4 with TRBJ1-2, with 7 positions matching TRBD1. This CDR3 contains 15 residues. With V trimmed by 4 bases and J by 1 base, 7 bases remained unmatched. CDR1 and CDR2 from the germline V gene are SGHNT and YYREEE (reference sequence). CDR3 nucleotides: TGTGCCAGCAGCCGAAACAGGGGAGATAACTATGGCTACACCTTC. Translation gives CASSRNRGDNYGYTF.

This clonotype was seen once. One end of the junction varies from germline; a read error may be responsible. V gene TRBV3-1 combines with J gene TRBJ2-2; 7 positions match TRBD2. This CDR3 is 14 amino acids long. The germline V gene encodes CDR1 LGHDT and CDR2 YNNKEL (reference sequence). The CDR3: CASGHGGRTGELFF. Written as DNA, the CDR3 is TGTGCCAGCGGCCACGGCGGGAGAACCGGGGAGCTGTTTTTT.

This clonotype was counted a few times. This chain uses TRBV7-2 with TRBJ1-6; tentative D call: TRBD1 (5 bases). Per germline, CDR1 SGHTA and CDR2 FQGNSA. V lost 5 bases and J lost 5, with 13 bases in between. The CDR3 is 15 residues long. DNA of the CDR3: TGTGCCAGCAGCCCCGGGGGAAGTAATAATTCACCCCTCCACTTT. It translates to CASSPGGSNNSPLHF.

The chain links TRBV7-2 to TRBJ1-1, with TRBD1 matching over 7 bases. Per the germline V gene, CDR1 is SGHTA and CDR2 is FQGNSA. V dropped 3 bases and J dropped 11; count of bases not matched to a gene: 12. The CDR3 covers 14 residues. This CDR3 is CASSLAGGSGKAFF. The DNA of the CDR3 is TGTGCCAGCAGCTTGGCAGGGGGGAGCGGTAAGGCTTTCTTT. The whole variable domain, filled in from reference TRBV7-2 and TRBJ1-1, reads GAGVSQSPSNKVTEKGKDVELRCDPISGHTALYWYRQSLGQGLEFLIYFQGNSAPDKSGLPSDRFSAERTGGSVSTLTIQRTQQEDSAVYLCASSLAGGSGKAFFGQGTRLTVV.

This clonotype appeared once. The genes are TRBV5-1 and TRBJ1-4, with TRBD1 matching over 7 bases. The junction had 9 bases not matched to a gene; V was cut back by 2 bases and J by 8 bases. There are 15 residues in the CDR3. Germline V gives CDR1 SGHRS, CDR2 YFSETQ. CDR3 coding DNA: TGCGCCAGCAGCTTCGGCAGGGGGAGGGAAGAAAAACTGTTTTTT. This encodes CASSFGRGREEKLFF. Based on the CDR3 plus reference TRBV5-1 and TRBJ1-4, the full variable domain is KAGVTQTPRYLIKTRGQQVTLSCSPISGHRSVSWYQQTPGQGLQFLFEYFSETQRNKGNFPGRFSGRQFSNSRSEMNVSTLELGDSALYLCASSFGRGREEKLFFGSGTQLSVL.

The chain links TRBV20-1 to TRBJ1-4; TRBD1 agrees at 8 bases. This CDR3 has 15 amino acids. The V segment lost 6 bases and the J segment 2 bases; nucleotides outside the gene matches: 8. CDR1 is DFQATT and CDR2 is SNEGSKA in the germline V gene (reference sequence). The CDR3 protein is CSAQGEDLTNEKLFF. The CDR3 nucleotides are TGCAGTGCACAGGGGGAGGATCTTACTAATGAAAAACTGTTTTTT.

This chain links TRBV4-2 with TRBJ2-5; D might be TRBD1 or TRBD2, each matching 6 bases. The CDR3 is 17 amino acids. The germline V gene has CDR1 LGHNA and CDR2 YNFKEQ. V lost 0 bases and J lost 4, with 18 bases in between. The chain's CDR3 is CASSQDGGTGSAETQYF. Written as DNA, the CDR3 is TGTGCCAGCAGCCAAGACGGGGGCACGGGGTCAGCAGAGACCCAGTACTTC.

V usage is TRBV6-6 and J usage is TRBJ2-1, with TRBD2 matching 10 bases. The junction had 12 bases not matched to a gene; V was cut back by 5 bases and J by 5 bases. This CDR3 has 17 residues. CDR1 and CDR2 from the germline V gene are MNHNY and SVGAGI (reference sequence). CDR3 in amino acids: CASSPGRSGGVHNEQFF. The CDR3 DNA reads as TGTGCCAGCAGTCCCGGGAGGAGCGGGGGGGTCCACAATGAGCAGTTCTTC.

This clonotype has at least ten counts. The V and J genes are TRBV28 and TRBJ2-7; a possible D gene is TRBD1 (6 bases). Trimming cost V 8 bases and J 7 bases, with 21 bases left between them. Germline V gene lookup returns CDR1 MDHEN and CDR2 SYDVKM. This CDR3 contains 14 residues. In DNA form, the CDR3 reads TGTGCCAGCTCCCTCCGAGGGGGACCAATGGAGCAGTACTTC. Its translation is CASSLRGGPMEQYF. Filled out from reference TRBV28 and TRBJ2-7, the complete variable domain reads DVKVTQSSRYLVKRTGEKVFLECVQDMDHENMFWYRQDPGLGLRLIYFSYDVKMKEKGDIPEGYSVSREKKERFSLILESASTNQTSMYLCASSLRGGPMEQYFGPGTRLTVT.

V and J are TRBV6-6 and TRBJ1-6, with TRBD1 matching over 7 bases. The germline gives CDR1 MNHNY, CDR2 SVGAGI (reference sequence). Trimming at V came to 6 bases and at J to 11 bases, leaving 13 bases not matched to a gene. This CDR3 is 15 amino acids long. As DNA, the CDR3 is TGTGCCAGCAGCCTCTCGGGGACAGTTGATCCACCCCTCCACTTT. This sequence encodes CASSLSGTVDPPLHF.

This clonotype was counted only a few times. The chain joins TRBV18 to TRBJ1-2; 10 bases are shared with TRBD1. This CDR3 has 15 residues. Germline trimming cut 6 bases from V and 4 bases from J; bases unmatched to any gene: 8. Germline V gene sequence: CDR1 KGHSH, CDR2 LQKENI. CDR3 residues: CASSLGQGVGYGYTF. The CDR3 nucleotides read TGTGCCAGCTCCCTCGGACAGGGGGTAGGCTATGGCTACACCTTC.

V usage is TRBV20-1 and J usage is TRBJ1-2, with D hard to call. V was shortened by 4 bases and J by 4 bases, with 16 bases between the two germline ends. The CDR3 consists of 14 residues. Germline CDR1 DFQATT, CDR2 SNEGSKA (reference sequence). CDR3 residues: CSANRGSTAYGYTF. CDR3 nucleotides: TGCAGTGCTAACAGAGGAAGCACCGCCTATGGCTACACCTTC.

In regard to this clonotype: Sequence at one end of the junction differs from germline and may be a read error. V is TRBV12-3 or TRBV12-4 and J is TRBJ2-5; D uncertain. CDR3 length equals 13 residues. In DNA, the CDR3 is TGTGCCAGCAGCTTCCACAACCAAGGGACCCAGTACTTC. Amino acids: CASSFHNQGTQYF.

The chain has TRBV20-1 and TRBJ2-5, with D possibly matching TRBD2 (7 bases). The CDR3 is made up of 15 amino acids. Trimming removed 4 bases at V and 1 base at J, with 16 bases between. Per the germline V gene, CDR1 is DFQATT and CDR2 is SNEGSKA (reference sequence). The CDR3 here is CSAISVGGPQETQYF. The CDR3 DNA follows: TGCAGTGCTATTTCCGTCGGGGGGCCCCAAGAGACCCAGTACTTC.

The DNA for the CDR3 is TGTGCCAGCAGCCCGTGGGACACAGACAATGAGCAGTTCTTC. This translates into CASSPWDTDNEQFF. The rearrangement joins TRBV3-1 to TRBJ2-1; tentatively, D is TRBD1 (6 bases). V dropped 4 bases and J dropped 5 bases, with 12 bases sitting between them. The CDR3 spans 14 residues. Germline V gene lookup returns CDR1 LGHDT and CDR2 YNNKEL (reference sequence).

This clonotype has just a few counts. The chain carries TRBV5-1 and TRBJ2-5; 13 bases agree with TRBD2. CDR1 and CDR2 from the germline V gene are SGHRS and YFSETQ. Trimming at V came to 3 bases and at J to 3 bases, leaving 2 bases not matched to a gene. The CDR3 runs to 15 residues. The chain's CDR3 is CASSYGLAGEETQYF. The CDR3 DNA sequence: TGCGCCAGCAGCTACGGACTAGCGGGGGAAGAGACCCAGTACTTC.

In this sample, this clonotype turned up many times. The V gene is TRBV29-1, the J gene TRBJ2-5; D tentatively fits TRBD1 or TRBD2 (5 bases each). The CDR3 sequence is 12 residues long. Germline CDR1 reads SQVTM; CDR2 reads ANQGSEA. Trimming removed 3 bases from V and 5 bases from J, with 10 bases in between. Written as DNA, the CDR3 is TGCAGCGTTGATCCAGGGACGGAGACCCAGTACTTC. This codes for CSVDPGTETQYF.

This chain joins TRBV28 and TRBJ1-2, with TRBD1 as a possible D gene (5 bases). Trimming took off 3 bases at V and 4 bases at J, with 18 bases between the two ends. This CDR3 contains 16 residues. Germline CDR1 is MDHEN and CDR2 is SYDVKM. The CDR3 nucleotides read TGTGCCAGCAGTTTGTCGGGACTGGGAGAAGTCTATGGCTACACCTTC. This encodes CASSLSGLGEVYGYTF.

The chain's CDR3 is CASSLGVIQPQHF. In nucleotides, the CDR3 is TGTGCCAGCAGCTTAGGGGTTATACAGCCCCAGCATTTT. V gene TRBV7-9 combines with J gene TRBJ1-5, with D unclear. This CDR3 comprises 13 residues. The ends were cut back, 1 base at V and 7 bases at J, with 8 bases in the middle. The V gene's germline CDR1 is SEHNR and CDR2 FQNEAQ (reference sequence).

The rearrangement links TRBV10-3 to TRBJ2-2, with TRBD1 as a possible D gene (5 bases). Trimming pared 10 bases from V and 1 base from J, leaving 10 bases between. Germline-derived CDR1 and CDR2 are ENHRY and SYGVKD. The CDR3 is 13 amino acids. The CDR3 loop is CATTRGNTGELFF. For the CDR3, the DNA is TGTGCCACCACAAGGGGGAACACCGGGGAGCTGTTTTTT.

The V call is TRBV7-9, the J call TRBJ1-2; D may be TRBD1 (5 bases). V lost 5 bases and J 6 bases, leaving 19 bases between the germline ends. The germline V gene has CDR1 SEHNR and CDR2 FQNEAQ (reference sequence). The CDR3 is made up of 15 amino acids. The CDR3 region has the DNA TGTGCCAGCAGCCCTGGCCTAAGGGACCGCGATGGCTACACCTTC. Translation: CASSPGLRDRDGYTF.

This clonotype was observed a handful of times. This chain uses TRBV28 with TRBJ1-2; TRBD1 agrees at 7 bases. The CDR3 runs to 12 residues. Germline V gives CDR1 MDHEN, CDR2 SYDVKM. Trimming removed 7 bases from V and 5 bases from J; junction bases left unmatched: 4. In nucleotides, the CDR3 is TGTGCCAGCATCACGACAGGGTATGGCTACACCTTC. It encodes CASITTGYGYTF.

The gene calls are TRBV12-3 or TRBV12-4 and TRBJ2-7; 7 positions agree with TRBD2. J was trimmed by 7 bases and V by 3 bases; bases with no gene match: 6. This CDR3 is built from 13 residues. DNA for the CDR3: TGTGCCAGCAGTTTCGAGCGGGGCGGAGAGCAGTACTTC. This gives the protein CASSFERGGEQYF.

This clonotype was counted a few times. The V gene is TRBV9, the J gene TRBJ2-1; TRBD2 matches at 12 bases. Germline V CDR1 and CDR2: SGDLS, YYNGEE. V trimming: 3 bases; J trimming: 1 base; junction bases outside the gene matches: 5. There are 17 residues in the CDR3. CDR3 loop: CASSALLAGGSYNEQFF. The CDR3 DNA reads TGTGCCAGCAGCGCCTTACTAGCGGGAGGATCCTACAATGAGCAGTTCTTC.

The chain joins TRBV2 to TRBJ1-4; D gene uncertain. Trimming removed 4 bases at V and 15 bases at J, with 12 bases between. Per the germline V gene, CDR1 is SNHLY and CDR2 is FYNNEI. The CDR3 spans 11 residues. The CDR3 DNA follows: TGTGCCAGCAGTGCGTTGACAAATATGTTTTTT. It is translated as CASSALTNMFF. The full variable domain, its missing parts supplied by reference TRBV2 and TRBJ1-4, is EPEVTQTPSHQVTQMGQEVILRCVPISNHLYFYWYRQILGQKVEFLVSFYNNEISEKSEIFDDQFSVERPDGSNFTLKIRSTKLEDSAMYFCASSALTNMFFGSGTQLSVL.

The table lists this clonotype with a few counts. This chain links TRBV7-2 with TRBJ2-1, with D possibly matching TRBD1 (5 bases). This CDR3 has 14 amino acids. V was trimmed by 1 base and J by 10 bases, leaving 14 bases between them. The germline gives CDR1 SGHTA, CDR2 FQGNSA. The CDR3 DNA sequence: TGTGCCAGCAGCTTAGGAGACAGCTATAGGGAGCAGTTCTTC. Protein product: CASSLGDSYREQFF.

On this clonotype: The germline gene is not matched at one end of the junction; a read error may be the cause. The CDR3 region is CASSLEGQGNTGAFF. Written as DNA, the CDR3 is TGTGCCAGCAGCTTAGAGGGACAGGGAAACACTGGAGCTTTCTTT. The chain uses TRBV7-2 and TRBJ1-1; 9 bases align to TRBD1. CDR1 SGHTA and CDR2 FQGNSA come from the germline V gene. The length of the CDR3 is 15 residues.